This T cell receptor beta chain was profiled in a study of blood T cell repertoires in COVID-19. Whole-study context: The samples span acute and convalescent COVID-19 from the United States, Italy and Spain. PBMCs, B-cell-depleted T cells, or T cells were the source of the cDNA or gDNA that made up the material.

The CDR3 is 13 amino acids. V dropped 3 bases and J dropped 4 bases, with 9 bases sitting between them. Original analysis: It was from reference gene primer amplification that nucleated cell counts were estimated. Profiled with immunoSEQ multiplex PCR; TCRdb holds only in-frame clones, not every one. From that table come the V and J calls and clone size; the DNA was used to work out D and trimming. The sample shows about 110,000 clones, about four fifths of them seen only once. V gene TRBV12-3 or TRBV12-4 combines with J gene TRBJ1-1; D possibly corresponds to TRBD1 (6 bases). The TCR was taken from a woman aged 55-69 years with acute or convalescent COVID-19. The material sequenced was peripheral blood. The CDR3 DNA sequence: TGTGCCAGCAGTTTCCAGGGGACCACTGAAGCTTTCTTT. Encoded protein: CASSFQGTTEAFF.